This TCR beta chain was identified in a study of blood T cell repertoires in COVID-19. In the study overall: Specimens from acute and convalescent COVID-19 originated in the United States, Italy and Spain. The cDNA or gDNA used as material had been derived from T cells, B-cell-depleted T cells, or PBMCs.

Here immunoSEQ multiplex PCR was the method, and the copy in TCRdb shows in-frame clones only, minus some. This table holds around 94,000 clones, 70% to 80% found once. The V gene lost 7 bases and the J gene lost 5 bases, with 15 bases spanning the gap. The germline V gene has CDR1 MDHEN and CDR2 SYDVKM. The CDR3 covers 14 residues. This clone was detected only once. The chain employs TRBV28 and TRBJ2-1, with D maybe TRBD1 (5 bases). What was sequenced was peripheral blood. This clonotype was obtained from a man in his 60s with active or convalescent COVID-19. As DNA, the CDR3 is TGTGCCAGCATATGGCAATTGGGGCACAATGAGCAGTTCTTC. This encodes CASIWQLGHNEQFF.